This T cell receptor beta chain was obtained from a study of STAT5B mutations in CD4+ large granular lymphocyte leukemia. The table came from immunoSEQ multiplex PCR; TCRdb's copy has only in-frame clones and leaves some out. The data contain 25,000 to 40,000 clones, 70% to 75% of them singletons. V lost 6 bases to trimming and J lost 7 bases; unmatched junction nucleotides: 10. Germline assignment: CDR1 MDHEN and CDR2 SYDVKM. The CDR3 runs to 15 residues. The sample taken for sequencing was CD4+ T cells from blood buffy coats. The receptor's source is a human donor in good health. The chain carries TRBV28 and TRBJ2-7; 12 nucleotides match TRBD1. In nucleotides, the CDR3 is TGTGCCAGCAGCCCATGGGGACAGGGGGCGCGGGAGCAGTACTTC. As protein: CASSPWGQGAREQYF.